One sample yielded the 26 T cell receptor beta chains listed below, sequenced in a study of shared clonotypes between healthy human individuals. CD45RO-negative, CCR7-positively selected cells formed the naive CD8 fraction, excluding terminally differentiated effector memory CD45RA+ cells. The table came from immunoSEQ multiplex PCR; TCRdb's copy has only in-frame clones and leaves some out. Of some 630,000 clones detected, roughly 96% appear once; the ten largest clones hold roughly 0.1%. Sequencing was carried out using naive CD8+ T cells sorted from blood. The receptors were sampled from a woman aged 30 to 39 in good health.

Turning to this clone: A clone one base away is much larger, so this may be a read error. The chain has TRBV7-9 and TRBJ1-1, with D maybe TRBD1 (6 bases). The V gene lost 5 bases and the J gene lost 7 bases, with 8 bases spanning the gap. The CDR3 has 11 amino acids. Germline values: CDR1 SEHNR, CDR2 FQNEAQ (reference sequence). CDR3 nucleotides: TGTGCCAGCAGCGAGGACAGTGAAGCTTTCTTT. It specifies CASSEDSEAFF.

This clone was found once. The chain employs TRBV23-1 and TRBJ1-3, with D uncertain. TRBV23-1 is labeled an ORF, and its function is uncertain. V dropped 3 bases and J dropped 3 bases, with 15 bases sitting between them. CDR3 length: 16 residues. This CDR3 is CASSHCDTADGNTIYF. CDR3 sequence (DNA): TGCGCCAGCAGTCATTGCGACACAGCCGATGGAAACACCATATATTTT.

The chain links TRBV7-9 to TRBJ2-7; the match to TRBD2 covers 12 bases. Looked up from germline, CDR1 is SEHNR and CDR2 is FQNEAQ (reference sequence). CDR3 length: 16 residues. The V and J ends lost 5 bases and 2 bases, in that order; junction bases with no gene match: 7. CDR3 DNA sequence: TGTGCCAGCAGCCCCTCTAGCGGGAGGGCCCCCTACGAGCAGTACTTC. It encodes CASSPSSGRAPYEQYF.

This clone appeared once. This chain connects TRBV27 to TRBJ2-7; D possibly uses TRBD1 or TRBD2 (5 bases each). This CDR3 is built from 16 residues. Looked up from germline, CDR1 is MNHEY and CDR2 is SMNVEV (reference sequence). V lost 6 bases, J lost 3 bases, and 21 bases lay in between. The CDR3 sequence: CASSPGPGTAGYEQYF. The DNA of the CDR3 is TGTGCCAGCAGCCCCGGGCCCGGGACGGCCGGCTACGAGCAGTACTTC.

V is TRBV27 and J is TRBJ2-7; D not resolved. CDR3 length: 13 amino acids. Deletions cut 2 bases from V and 7 bases from J, with 12 bases between. Germline V gene sequence: CDR1 MNHEY, CDR2 SMNVEV (reference sequence). The CDR3 DNA follows: TGTGCCAGCAGTTTAAACAGTTTTGAAGAGCAGTACTTC. It is translated as CASSLNSFEEQYF.

The chain couples TRBV13 to TRBJ1-1, with TRBD1 as a possible D gene (5 bases). This CDR3 is 14 amino acids long. Germline values: CDR1 PRHDT, CDR2 FYEKMQ (reference sequence). V lost 6 bases, J lost 0 bases, and 11 bases lay in between. CDR3 residues: CASRASTVNTEAFF. DNA of the CDR3: TGTGCCAGCAGAGCCTCGACAGTGAACACTGAAGCTTTCTTT.

The CDR3 nucleotides read TGCAGCGTTGAAGAAGTACAGGGGTACTCCTACGAGCAGTACTTC. Translation gives CSVEEVQGYSYEQYF. The rearrangement links TRBV29-1 to TRBJ2-7, with 7 bases aligning to TRBD1. The germline V gene has CDR1 SQVTM and CDR2 ANQGSEA. V lost 0 bases, J lost 0 bases, and 5 bases stayed unmatched. The CDR3 runs 15 residues.

V usage is TRBV5-4 and J usage is TRBJ1-4; D unresolved. Per germline, CDR1 SGHNT and CDR2 YYREEE (reference sequence). The V gene lost 4 bases and the J gene lost 7 bases, with 11 bases spanning the gap. This CDR3 has 13 amino acids. As DNA, the CDR3 is TGTGCCAGCAGCCTGGGGAAGAGTGAAAAACTGTTTTTT. This sequence encodes CASSLGKSEKLFF.

The V and J genes are TRBV19 and TRBJ2-1; 9 positions agree with TRBD1. This CDR3 has 18 amino acids. V shed 8 bases and J 1 base; nucleotides not matched to a gene: 15. Germline CDR1 reads LNHDA; CDR2 reads SQIVND (reference sequence). This CDR3 reads CASGQGTMTPYSYNEQFF. The CDR3 DNA reads TGTGCCAGTGGACAGGGGACTATGACGCCCTATTCCTACAATGAGCAGTTCTTC.

The rearrangement links TRBV28 to TRBJ1-1; maybe TRBD1 (6 bases). The germline CDR1 and CDR2 sequences are MDHEN and SYDVKM. The length of the CDR3 is 15 residues. V was pared by 3 bases and J by 1 base, with 12 bases between. CDR3 nucleotides: TGTGCCAGCAGTTTGGCGGGGGCGGGGAACACTGAAGCTTTCTTT. Amino acid sequence: CASSLAGAGNTEAFF. The whole variable domain, remainder taken from reference TRBV28 and TRBJ1-1, is DVKVTQSSRYLVKRTGEKVFLECVQDMDHENMFWYRQDPGLGLRLIYFSYDVKMKEKGDIPEGYSVSREKKERFSLILESASTNQTSMYLCASSLAGAGNTEAFFGQGTRLTVV.

V gene TRBV28 combines with J gene TRBJ2-2, with no clear D. Germline V gene sequence: CDR1 MDHEN, CDR2 SYDVKM. V was shortened by 1 base and J by 3 bases, with 6 bases between the two germline ends. CDR3 length: 14 amino acids. The CDR3 protein is CASSLSGDTGELFF. The CDR3 nucleotides read TGTGCCAGCAGTTTATCGGGCGACACCGGGGAGCTGTTTTTT.

V and J are TRBV27 and TRBJ2-1; 9 nucleotides line up with TRBD2. J gave up 8 bases and V 2 bases, and 4 bases lay outside the gene matches. Germline values: CDR1 MNHEY, CDR2 SMNVEV (reference sequence). The CDR3 loop spans 14 amino acids. In DNA, the CDR3 is TGTGCCAGCAGTTTACCAAGGACTAGCGATGAGCAGTTCTTC. As protein: CASSLPRTSDEQFF.

The chain carries TRBV21-1 and TRBJ2-4; no DNA check was done on the table's D call, TRBD1. TRBV21-1 is flagged as a pseudogene. This CDR3 comprises 20 residues. The CDR3 loop reads CASSKCTVLTPGTRKDIQYF. Written as DNA, the CDR3 is TGTGCCAGCAGCAAATGTACGGTACTTACGCCAGGAACAAGAAAGGACATTCAGTACTTC.

The table lists this clone with a count of one. CDR3 bases: TGTGCCAGCAGTTCTAGCGGGAGGGCCACGTCCCCTCAGTACAATGAGCAGTTCTTC. This sequence encodes CASSSSGRATSPQYNEQFF. The chain combines TRBV7-8 with TRBJ2-1, with 12 bases aligning to TRBD2. This CDR3 has 19 amino acids. Germline CDR1 SGHVS, CDR2 FQNEAQ. V lost 6 bases to trimming and J lost 4 bases; unmatched junction nucleotides: 16. Variable domain in full (rest from reference TRBV7-8 and TRBJ2-1): GAGVSQSPRYKVAKRGQDVALRCDPISGHVSLFWYQQALGQGPEFLTYFQNEAQLDKSGLPSDRFFAERPEGSVSTLKIQRTQQEDSAVYLCASSSSGRATSPQYNEQFFGPGTRLTVL.

V gene TRBV11-2 combines with J gene TRBJ2-7; the D is unclear. Germline V gene lookup returns CDR1 SGHAT and CDR2 FQNNGV. Trimming pared 3 bases from V and 3 bases from J, leaving 12 bases between. CDR3 size: 14 residues. This CDR3 is CASSFGMGNYEQYF. DNA of the CDR3: TGTGCCAGCAGCTTTGGTATGGGGAACTACGAGCAGTACTTC.

The V call is TRBV10-2, the J call TRBJ2-7; the match to TRBD1 covers 7 bases. Germline-derived CDR1 and CDR2 are WSHSY and SAAADI. This CDR3 contains 16 residues. The V gene end was trimmed by 2 bases and the J gene end by 2 bases; junction bases not matched to a gene: 9. As DNA, the CDR3 is TGCGCCAGCAGTGAGCCCTCGGGACAGTATACCTACGAGCAGTACTTC. Translating it yields CASSEPSGQYTYEQYF.

The V gene is TRBV21-1, the J gene TRBJ1-4. TRBV21-1 is a documented pseudogene. This CDR3 region has 14 residues. CDR3: CASTVGGPNEKLFF. Written as DNA, the CDR3 is TGTGCCAGCACCGTGGGGGGTCCTAATGAAAAACTGTTTTTT.

The chain combines TRBV11-2 with TRBJ2-7; D is uncertain. The CDR3 spans 13 residues. The V and J ends lost 3 bases and 3 bases respectively, with 9 bases between them. Germline V gene sequence: CDR1 SGHAT, CDR2 FQNNGV. CDR3 in DNA: TGTGCCAGCAGCTTCGTCTTTAGCTACGAGCAGTACTTC. Its translation: CASSFVFSYEQYF.

There are a few counts of this clone. The chain uses TRBV6-5 and TRBJ1-2; 8 positions match TRBD1. CDR1 MNHEY and CDR2 SVGAGI come from the germline V gene. The CDR3 is 13 residues long. The V segment lost 6 bases and the J segment 6 bases; nucleotides outside the gene matches: 6. CDR3 sequence reads: CASRPQGANGYTF. The CDR3 DNA reads TGTGCCAGCAGACCCCAGGGGGCGAATGGCTACACCTTC.

This chain joins TRBV29-1 and TRBJ2-1, with TRBD2 matching over 14 bases. Germline V gene data show CDR1 as SQVTM and CDR2 as ANQGSEA. The CDR3 extends over 14 amino acids. J gave up 14 bases and V 2 bases, and 8 bases lay outside the gene matches. The CDR3 region has the DNA TGCAGCGTTGAACTGACTAGCGGGAGGGTCGGGGAGTTCTTC. Protein sequence: CSVELTSGRVGEFF.

The rearrangement links TRBV27 to TRBJ2-1, with 11 bases aligning to TRBD2. The CDR3 consists of 16 residues. The junction had 10 bases not matched to a gene; V was cut back by 3 bases and J by 9 bases. Germline CDR1 is MNHEY and CDR2 is SMNVEV (reference sequence). The CDR3: CASSFPLAGGGREQFF. CDR3 DNA: TGTGCCAGCAGTTTCCCCCTAGCGGGGGGAGGGCGTGAGCAGTTCTTC.

J is TRBJ2-1 and V is TRBV19; 8 bases fit TRBD2. Germline CDR1 LNHDA, CDR2 SQIVND (reference sequence). This CDR3 is built from 13 residues. The V gene end was trimmed by 7 bases and the J gene end by 4 bases; junction bases not matched to a gene: 3. CDR3 sequence: CASTPSGYNEQFF. DNA for the CDR3: TGTGCCAGTACGCCTAGCGGGTACAATGAGCAGTTCTTC. The variable domain in full, completed from reference TRBV19 and TRBJ2-1, reads DGGITQSPKYLFRKEGQNVTLSCEQNLNHDAMYWYRQDPGQGLRLIYYSQIVNDFQKGDIAEGYSVSREKKESFPLTVTSAQKNPTAFYLCASTPSGYNEQFFGPGTRLTVL.

This clone has just a few counts. The V and J genes are TRBV15 and TRBJ1-5; D ambiguous. The CDR3 spans 13 residues. The germline CDR1 and CDR2 sequences are LNHNV and YYDKDF (reference sequence). Trimming cost V 5 bases and J 5 bases, with 10 bases left between them. CDR3 sequence reads: CATSGKSYQPQHF. The CDR3 DNA reads as TGTGCCACCAGCGGGAAGAGCTATCAGCCCCAGCATTTT.

The chain employs TRBV19 and TRBJ1-5; D gene unclear. The germline V gene has CDR1 LNHDA and CDR2 SQIVND (reference sequence). Trimming took 5 bases from V and 1 from J, leaving 12 bases between them. The CDR3 spans 15 residues. The CDR3: CASSDLPESNQPQHF. CDR3 DNA: TGTGCCAGTAGTGACCTGCCGGAAAGCAATCAGCCCCAGCATTTT.

A remark on this clone: Its ends do not fully match the called genes, so a read error is possible. The J gene is TRBJ2-7, the V gene TRBV7-2; 8 positions match TRBD2. CDR1 and CDR2 from the germline V gene are SGHTA and FQGNSA. The CDR3 loop spans 15 amino acids. CDR3 nucleotides: TGTGCCAGCAGCCTAGCGGGTTCGCGGGCCTACGAGCAGTACTTC. Protein: CASSLAGSRAYEQYF.

The chain has TRBV29-1 and TRBJ2-5; unclear D gene. Germline V gene sequence: CDR1 SQVTM, CDR2 ANQGSEA. V lost 1 base and J lost 7, with 22 bases in between. This CDR3 comprises 16 residues. CDR3: CSVEASQILDLGTQYF. The CDR3 region has the DNA TGCAGCGTTGAAGCGTCTCAAATCCTAGATTTGGGGACCCAGTACTTC. Drawing the rest from reference TRBV29-1 and TRBJ2-5, the complete variable domain is SAVISQKPSRDICQRGTSLTIQCQVDSQVTMMFWYRQQPGQSLTLIATANQGSEATYESGFVIDKFPISRPNLTFSTLTVSNMSPEDSSIYLCSVEASQILDLGTQYFGPGTRLLVL.